These T cell receptor beta chains were read from a single sample in a study of blood T cell repertoires in COVID-19. The method was immunoSEQ multiplex PCR; TCRdb's version includes in-frame clones alone and lacks a portion of them. The sample yields some 130,000 clones, around 86% seen once. The sample was peripheral blood. These receptors were collected from a man older than 75 with acute or convalescent COVID-19. CDR3s include the opening cysteine and the closing phenylalanine or tryptophan. A D gene is named only where the DNA matches it firmly. Clone size is stated in some rows and not others, as once, few, many or a class when expanded.

clone size: -; D gene: -; V gene: TRBV5-1; J gene: TRBJ1-2; CDR3 protein: CASSLDVRNYGYTF; CDR3 DNA: TGCGCCAGCAGCTTGGATGTGAGGAACTATGGCTACACCTTC
clone size: -; D gene: -; V gene: TRBV5-6; J gene: TRBJ1-2; CDR3 protein: CASSGTDSYYGYTF; CDR3 DNA: TGTGCCAGCAGCGGAACGGACAGTTACTATGGCTACACCTTC
clone size: -; D gene: -; V gene: TRBV6-5; J gene: TRBJ1-2; CDR3 protein: CASSYSGRGNGYTF; CDR3 DNA: TGTGCCAGCAGTTACTCAGGCCGCGGCAATGGCTACACCTTC
clone size: -; D gene: TRBD2; V gene: TRBV9; J gene: TRBJ2-7; CDR3 protein: CASSVAGLAGPYEQYF; CDR3 DNA: TGTGCCAGCAGCGTAGCTGGCCTAGCGGGACCCTACGAGCAGTACTTC
clone size: few; D gene: -; V gene: TRBV10-2; J gene: TRBJ2-7; CDR3 protein: CASSEANGQVEQYF; CDR3 DNA: TGCGCCAGCAGTGAGGCGAATGGCCAGGTCGAGCAGTACTTC
clone size: -; D gene: -; V gene: TRBV29-1; J gene: TRBJ1-3; CDR3 protein: CSVTGIGNTIYF; CDR3 DNA: TGCAGCGTTACAGGGATAGGAAACACCATATATTTT
clone size: -; D gene: -; V gene: TRBV30; J gene: TRBJ1-1; CDR3 protein: CAWSVRYGVVTEAFF; CDR3 DNA: TGTGCCTGGAGTGTCCGGTACGGGGTAGTCACTGAAGCTTTCTTT
clone size: few; D gene: TRBD1; V gene: TRBV3-1/TRBV3-2; J gene: TRBJ1-1; CDR3 protein: CASSQDSRGTAEAFF; CDR3 DNA: TGTGCCAGCAGCCAAGATTCCCGTGGGACAGCTGAAGCTTTCTTT
clone size: -; D gene: -; V gene: TRBV18; J gene: TRBJ1-2; CDR3 protein: CASSPIDYGYTF; CDR3 DNA: TGTGCCAGCTCACCAATCGACTATGGCTACACCTTC
clone size: -; D gene: TRBD1; V gene: TRBV2; J gene: TRBJ1-5; CDR3 protein: CASSGAPGTGSNQPQHF; CDR3 DNA: TGTGCCAGCAGTGGAGCCCCCGGGACAGGTAGCAATCAGCCCCAGCATTTT
clone size: -; D gene: TRBD2; V gene: TRBV11-2; J gene: TRBJ2-7; CDR3 protein: CASSLATSGASYEQYF; CDR3 DNA: TGTGCCAGCAGCTTAGCTACTAGCGGGGCTTCCTACGAGCAGTACTTC
clone size: -; D gene: TRBD1; V gene: TRBV4-3; J gene: TRBJ2-2; CDR3 protein: CASSQVVGQAGELFF; CDR3 DNA: TGCGCCAGCAGCCAAGTTGTGGGACAGGCCGGGGAGCTGTTTTTT
clone size: -; D gene: -; V gene: TRBV4-1; J gene: TRBJ1-4; CDR3 protein: CASSPAPTATNEKLFF; CDR3 DNA: TGCGCCAGCAGCCCAGCGCCGACAGCAACTAATGAAAAACTGTTTTTT
clone size: -; D gene: TRBD1; V gene: TRBV2; J gene: TRBJ2-2; CDR3 protein: CASRGTGGSTGELFF; CDR3 DNA: TGTGCCAGCAGGGGTACAGGGGGCTCCACCGGGGAGCTGTTTTTT
clone size: -; D gene: TRBD1; V gene: TRBV6-1; J gene: TRBJ1-1; CDR3 protein: CASSGPGTVMNTEAFF; CDR3 DNA: TGTGCCAGCAGTGGTCCCGGGACAGTCATGAACACTGAAGCTTTCTTT
clone size: -; D gene: -; V gene: TRBV6-5; J gene: TRBJ1-1; CDR3 protein: CASSYRGARESEAFF; CDR3 DNA: TGTGCCAGCAGTTACAGAGGCGCCCGGGAAAGTGAAGCTTTCTTT
clone size: -; D gene: TRBD2; V gene: TRBV3-1/TRBV3-2; J gene: TRBJ2-5; CDR3 protein: CASSRNPGTSGGAARETQYF; CDR3 DNA: TGTGCCAGCAGCCGAAATCCCGGGACTAGCGGGGGGGCGGCCAGAGAGACCCAGTACTTC
clone size: -; D gene: -; V gene: TRBV7-2; J gene: TRBJ2-6; CDR3 protein: CASSLYSPLSGANVLTF; CDR3 DNA: TGTGCCAGCAGCTTATATTCCCCTCTCTCTGGGGCCAACGTCCTGACTTTC
clone size: -; D gene: -; V gene: TRBV13; J gene: TRBJ1-2; CDR3 protein: CASSSLTRINYGYTF; CDR3 DNA: TGTGCCAGCAGCTCTCTGACACGTATTAACTATGGCTACACCTTC
clone size: -; D gene: -; V gene: TRBV7-2; J gene: TRBJ2-7; CDR3 protein: CASSLVRTVSSYEQYF; CDR3 DNA: TGTGCCAGCAGCTTAGTTCGGACAGTCAGCTCCTACGAGCAGTACTTC
clone size: -; D gene: TRBD1; V gene: TRBV12-5; J gene: TRBJ1-5; CDR3 protein: CASGQQQGASQPQHF; CDR3 DNA: TGTGCTAGTGGCCAACAACAGGGGGCAAGTCAGCCCCAGCATTTT
clone size: few; D gene: TRBD1; V gene: TRBV15; J gene: TRBJ1-5; CDR3 protein: CATSRAGTGDQPQHF; CDR3 DNA: TGTGCCACCAGCAGAGCTGGGACAGGGGATCAGCCCCAGCATTTT
clone size: few; D gene: TRBD1; V gene: TRBV27; J gene: TRBJ2-2; CDR3 protein: CASSLDRLPPNTGELFF; CDR3 DNA: TGTGCCAGCAGTCTGGACAGGTTACCCCCCAACACCGGGGAGCTGTTTTTT
clone size: -; D gene: -; V gene: TRBV3-1/TRBV3-2; J gene: TRBJ1-6; CDR3 protein: CASSLPGRGDLHNSPLHF; CDR3 DNA: TGTGCCAGCAGTCTACCGGGACGGGGGGATCTTCATAATTCACCCCTCCACTTT
clone size: -; D gene: -; V gene: TRBV29-1; J gene: TRBJ1-2; CDR3 protein: CSAIDPKSYTF; CDR3 DNA: TGCAGCGCGATCGATCCTAAAAGCTACACCTTC
clone size: -; D gene: TRBD1; V gene: TRBV10-3; J gene: TRBJ2-7; CDR3 protein: CATRTGQSYEQYF; CDR3 DNA: TGTGCCACGCGGACAGGGCAATCCTACGAGCAGTACTTC
clone size: -; D gene: TRBD1; V gene: TRBV6-5; J gene: TRBJ1-2; CDR3 protein: CASSYKGQNYGYTF; CDR3 DNA: TGTGCCAGCAGTTACAAGGGACAGAACTATGGCTACACCTTC
clone size: once; D gene: -; V gene: TRBV24-1; J gene: TRBJ2-7; CDR3 protein: CATSDWRPGSYEQYF; CDR3 DNA: TGTGCCACCAGTGATTGGCGGCCCGGATCCTACGAGCAGTACTTC
clone size: -; D gene: -; V gene: TRBV24-1; J gene: TRBJ2-5; CDR3 protein: CATSDRKETQYF; CDR3 DNA: TGTGCCACCAGTGACAGGAAGGAGACCCAGTACTTC
clone size: -; D gene: -; V gene: TRBV5-1; J gene: TRBJ1-2; CDR3 protein: CASSSMWQDYGYTF; CDR3 DNA: TGCGCCAGCAGCTCCATGTGGCAAGACTATGGCTACACCTTC
clone size: -; D gene: -; V gene: TRBV11-1; J gene: TRBJ1-2; CDR3 protein: CASSLGGSLYGYTF; CDR3 DNA: TGTGCCAGCAGCTTAGGAGGTTCCCTCTATGGCTACACCTTC
clone size: -; D gene: -; V gene: TRBV5-1; J gene: TRBJ1-2; CDR3 protein: CASSSLTGFYGYTF; CDR3 DNA: TGCGCCAGCAGCTCACTCACAGGGTTCTATGGCTACACCTTC
clone size: once; D gene: -; V gene: TRBV28; J gene: TRBJ2-7; CDR3 protein: CASSARPRAYEQYF; CDR3 DNA: TGTGCCAGCAGTGCTCGTCCCAGGGCCTACGAGCAGTACTTC
clone size: -; D gene: TRBD2; V gene: TRBV9; J gene: TRBJ2-1; CDR3 protein: CASSRPRAGGSYNEQFF; CDR3 DNA: TGTGCCAGCAGCCGACCCCGCGCGGGGGGCTCGTACAATGAGCAGTTCTTC
clone size: -; D gene: -; V gene: TRBV21-1; J gene: TRBJ2-5; CDR3 protein: CASSKGARDRGKETQYF; CDR3 DNA: TGTGCCAGCAGCAAAGGAGCCCGAGACAGGGGGAAAGAGACCCAGTACTTC
clone size: -; D gene: -; V gene: TRBV30; J gene: TRBJ1-6; CDR3 protein: CAWKGEGSPLHF; CDR3 DNA: TGTGCCTGGAAGGGGGAAGGATCACCCCTCCACTTT
clone size: -; D gene: -; V gene: TRBV6-6; J gene: TRBJ1-5; CDR3 protein: CASKEGAQPQHF; CDR3 DNA: TGTGCCAGCAAAGAGGGAGCCCAGCCCCAGCATTTT
clone size: -; D gene: TRBD1; V gene: TRBV3-1/TRBV3-2; J gene: TRBJ2-2; CDR3 protein: CASSLGTGRTGELFF; CDR3 DNA: TGTGCCAGCAGCCTCGGGACAGGGCGCACCGGGGAGCTGTTTTTT
clone size: -; D gene: TRBD2; V gene: TRBV30; J gene: TRBJ2-3; CDR3 protein: CAWYRPGGTSGTRSDTQYF; CDR3 DNA: TGTGCCTGGTATAGGCCAGGGGGGACTAGCGGGACTCGCTCAGATACGCAGTATTTT
clone size: -; D gene: TRBD2; V gene: TRBV7-6; J gene: TRBJ2-1; CDR3 protein: CASSLRLAGGNEQFF; CDR3 DNA: TGTGCCAGCAGCTTAAGGCTAGCGGGAGGAAATGAGCAGTTCTTC
clone size: -; D gene: TRBD1; V gene: TRBV5-1; J gene: TRBJ2-7; CDR3 protein: CASSSRGGTGTYEQYF; CDR3 DNA: TGCGCCAGCAGCTCCCGGGGCGGGACAGGAACCTACGAGCAGTACTTC